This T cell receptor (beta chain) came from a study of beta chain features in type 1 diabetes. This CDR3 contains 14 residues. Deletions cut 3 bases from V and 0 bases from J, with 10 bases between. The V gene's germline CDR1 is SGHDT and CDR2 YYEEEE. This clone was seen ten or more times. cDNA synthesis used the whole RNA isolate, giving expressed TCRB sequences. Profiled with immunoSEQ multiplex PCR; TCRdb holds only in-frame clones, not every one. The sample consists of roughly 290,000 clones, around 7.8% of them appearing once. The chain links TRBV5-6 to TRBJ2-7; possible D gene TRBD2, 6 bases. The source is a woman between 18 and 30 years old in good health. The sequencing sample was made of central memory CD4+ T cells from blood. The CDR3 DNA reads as TGTGCCAGCAGCTGGAGGGACGGCTCCTACGAGCAGTACGTC. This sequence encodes CASSWRDGSYEQYV.